The 3 T cell receptor beta chains below were found in one sample sequenced in a study of vaccination and CD4 T cells after COVID-19. Treatment: 10-day PBMC culture with coronavirus spike peptide pools or control peptides (ViraFEST assay). Oncomine TCR Beta short-read sequencing was applied to DNA from cultured CD4+ T cells. TCRdb reprocessed the PCR reads with MiXCR, giving one entry per CDR3 protein. The table lists approximately 15,000 distinct CDR3 sequences, approximately 60% of them singletons, with approximately 12% in the top ten. Their cognate antigens are unknown. The sequencing sample was made of CD4+ T cells from blood, cultured in vitro. Receptor source: a human donor who had recovered from COVID-19.

The chain recombines TRBV7-3 with TRBJ1-1; TRBD1 might be the D (5 bases). CDR1 is SGHTA, CDR2 FQGTGA, per germline. The V and J ends lost 3 bases and 0 bases respectively, with 8 bases between them. The CDR3 is 14 amino acids. This CDR3 reads CASSFRVLNTEAFF. In DNA form, the CDR3 reads TGTGCCAGCAGCTTCAGGGTTTTGAACACTGAAGCTTTCTTT.

The chain couples TRBV11-2 to TRBJ2-1; TRBD2 matches at 7 bases. This CDR3 contains 15 residues. Germline CDR1 reads SGHAT; CDR2 reads FQNNGV. With V trimmed by 4 bases and J by 6 bases, 9 bases remained unmatched. The CDR3 loop is CASSSFRGGSNEQFF. In DNA form, the CDR3 reads TGTGCCAGCAGCTCCTTTCGGGGCGGGAGCAATGAGCAGTTCTTC.

This chain connects TRBV12-1 to TRBJ1-6. TRBV12-1 is designated a pseudogene. CDR3 length: 13 amino acids. The CDR3 DNA reads as TGTGCCAGCAGCTCCCTTTCCTATTCACCCCTCCACTTT. Translated, it gives CASSSLSYSPLHF.